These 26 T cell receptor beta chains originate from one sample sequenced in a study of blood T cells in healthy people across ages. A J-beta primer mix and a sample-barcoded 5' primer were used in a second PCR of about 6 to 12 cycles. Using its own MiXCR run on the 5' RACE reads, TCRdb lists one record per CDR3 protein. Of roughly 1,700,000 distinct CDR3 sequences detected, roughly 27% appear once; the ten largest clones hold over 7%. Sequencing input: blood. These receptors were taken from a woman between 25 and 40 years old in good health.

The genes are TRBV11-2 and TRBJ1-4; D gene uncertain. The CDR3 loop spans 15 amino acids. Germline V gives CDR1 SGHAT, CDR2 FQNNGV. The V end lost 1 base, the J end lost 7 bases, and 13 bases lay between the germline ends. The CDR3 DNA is TGTGCCAGCAGCTTAGGTCCGGGAAATAGTGAAAAACTGTTTTTT. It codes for CASSLGPGNSEKLFF.

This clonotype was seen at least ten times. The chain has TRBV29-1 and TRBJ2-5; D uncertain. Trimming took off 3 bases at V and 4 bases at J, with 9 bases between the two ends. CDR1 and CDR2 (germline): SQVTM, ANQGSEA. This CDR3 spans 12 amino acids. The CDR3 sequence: CSVEATAETQYF. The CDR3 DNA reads TGCAGCGTTGAGGCCACAGCAGAGACCCAGTACTTC.

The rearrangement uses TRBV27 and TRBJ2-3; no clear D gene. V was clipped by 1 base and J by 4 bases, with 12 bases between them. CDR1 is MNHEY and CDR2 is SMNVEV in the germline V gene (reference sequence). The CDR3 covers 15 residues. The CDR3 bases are TGTGCCAGCAGTTTATGGGGAAACCCCCCAGATACGCAGTATTTT. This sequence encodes CASSLWGNPPDTQYF.

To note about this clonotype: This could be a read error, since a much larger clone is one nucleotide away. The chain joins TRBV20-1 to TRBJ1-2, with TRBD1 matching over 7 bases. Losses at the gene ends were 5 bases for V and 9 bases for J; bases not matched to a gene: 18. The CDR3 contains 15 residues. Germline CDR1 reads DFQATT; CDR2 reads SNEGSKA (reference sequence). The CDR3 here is CSALITGTAGGSYTF. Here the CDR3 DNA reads TGCAGTGCTCTAATCACCGGGACAGCCGGCGGTAGCTACACCTTC.

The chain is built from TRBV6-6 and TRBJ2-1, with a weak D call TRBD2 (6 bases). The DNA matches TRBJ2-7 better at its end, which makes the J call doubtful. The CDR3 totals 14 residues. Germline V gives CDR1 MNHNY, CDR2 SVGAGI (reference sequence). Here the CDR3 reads CASRRGAAGNEQYF. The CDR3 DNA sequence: TGTGCCAGCAGGCGGGGCGCGGCGGGGAATGAGCAGTACTTC.

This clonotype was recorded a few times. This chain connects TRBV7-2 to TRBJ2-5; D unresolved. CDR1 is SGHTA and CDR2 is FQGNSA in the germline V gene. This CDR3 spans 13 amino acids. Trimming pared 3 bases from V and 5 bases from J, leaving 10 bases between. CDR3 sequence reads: CASSFTVGETQYF. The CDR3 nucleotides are TGTGCCAGCAGCTTTACAGTAGGGGAGACCCAGTACTTC. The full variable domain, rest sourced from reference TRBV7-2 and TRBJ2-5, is GAGVSQSPSNKVTEKGKDVELRCDPISGHTALYWYRQSLGQGLEFLIYFQGNSAPDKSGLPSDRFSAERTGGSVSTLTIQRTQQEDSAVYLCASSFTVGETQYFGPGTRLLVL.

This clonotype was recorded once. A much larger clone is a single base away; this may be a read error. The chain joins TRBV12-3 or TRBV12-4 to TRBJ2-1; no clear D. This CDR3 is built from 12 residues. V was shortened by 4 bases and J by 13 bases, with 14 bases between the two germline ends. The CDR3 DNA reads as TGTGCCAGCAGTTCAGCATTGGAGACCCAGTTCTTC. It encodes CASSSALETQFF.

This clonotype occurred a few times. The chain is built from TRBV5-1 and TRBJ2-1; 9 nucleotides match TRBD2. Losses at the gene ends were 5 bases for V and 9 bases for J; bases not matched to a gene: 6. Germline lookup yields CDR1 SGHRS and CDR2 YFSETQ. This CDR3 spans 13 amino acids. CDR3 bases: TGCGCCAGCAGGGATAGCGGGAGTCGTGAGCAGTTCTTC. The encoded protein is CASRDSGSREQFF.

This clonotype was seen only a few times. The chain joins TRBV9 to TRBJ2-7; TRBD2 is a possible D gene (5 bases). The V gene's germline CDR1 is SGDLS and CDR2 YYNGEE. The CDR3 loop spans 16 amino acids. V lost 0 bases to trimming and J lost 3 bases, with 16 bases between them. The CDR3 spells CASSVDRGALIYEQYF. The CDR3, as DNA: TGTGCCAGCAGCGTAGATCGGGGTGCCCTAATCTACGAGCAGTACTTC.

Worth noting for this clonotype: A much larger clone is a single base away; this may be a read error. The chain's CDR3 is CATSRGRNWLIQETQYF. CDR3 coding DNA: TGTGCCACCAGCAGAGGTCGGAACTGGCTAATTCAAGAGACCCAGTACTTC. The rearrangement uses TRBV15 and TRBJ2-5, with D hard to call. Deletions cut 1 base from V and 2 bases from J, with 17 bases between. CDR1 LNHNV and CDR2 YYDKDF come from the germline V gene (reference sequence). The CDR3 is made up of 17 amino acids.

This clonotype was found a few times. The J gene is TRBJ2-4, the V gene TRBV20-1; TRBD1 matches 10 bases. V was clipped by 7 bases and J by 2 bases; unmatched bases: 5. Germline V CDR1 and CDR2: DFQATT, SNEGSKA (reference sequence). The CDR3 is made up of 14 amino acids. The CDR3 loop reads CSGTGGIPKNIQYF. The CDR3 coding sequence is TGCAGTGGGACAGGGGGTATCCCCAAAAACATTCAGTACTTC.

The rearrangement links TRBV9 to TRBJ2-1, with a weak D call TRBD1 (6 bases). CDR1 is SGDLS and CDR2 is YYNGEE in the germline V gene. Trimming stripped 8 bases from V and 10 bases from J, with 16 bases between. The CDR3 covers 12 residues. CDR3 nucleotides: TGTGCCAGGTATACAGGGACGGGGGAGCAGTTCTTC. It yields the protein CARYTGTGEQFF. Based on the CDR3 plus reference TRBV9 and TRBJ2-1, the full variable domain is DSGVTQTPKHLITATGQRVTLRCSPRSGDLSVYWYQQSLDQGLQFLIQYYNGEERAKGNILERFSAQQFPDLHSELNLSSLELGDSALYFCARYTGTGEQFFGPGTRLTVL.

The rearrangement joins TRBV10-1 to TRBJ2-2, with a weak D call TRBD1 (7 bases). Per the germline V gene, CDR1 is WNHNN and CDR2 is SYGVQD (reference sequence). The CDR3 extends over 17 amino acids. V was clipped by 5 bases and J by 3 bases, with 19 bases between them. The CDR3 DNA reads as TGCGCCAGCAGTCAGGGGGGAGGACAGCGAGACACCGGGGAGCTGTTTTTT. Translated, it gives CASSQGGGQRDTGELFF.

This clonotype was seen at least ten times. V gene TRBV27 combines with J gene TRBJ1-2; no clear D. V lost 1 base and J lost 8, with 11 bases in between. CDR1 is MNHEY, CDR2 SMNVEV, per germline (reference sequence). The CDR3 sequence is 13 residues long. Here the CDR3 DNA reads TGTGCCAGCAGTTTATACGGGGTCGGGGGCTACACCTTC. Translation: CASSLYGVGGYTF.

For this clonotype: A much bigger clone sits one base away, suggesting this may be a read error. The CDR3, as DNA: TGTGCCAGCAGCCAGTCAAAAGGACAGACCTACGAGCAGTACTTC. Its translation is CASSQSKGQTYEQYF. The chain carries TRBV7-2 and TRBJ2-7, with a weak D call TRBD1 (6 bases). Trimming removed 5 bases at V and 2 bases at J, with 16 bases between. This CDR3 spans 15 amino acids. CDR1 SGHTA and CDR2 FQGNSA come from the germline V gene.

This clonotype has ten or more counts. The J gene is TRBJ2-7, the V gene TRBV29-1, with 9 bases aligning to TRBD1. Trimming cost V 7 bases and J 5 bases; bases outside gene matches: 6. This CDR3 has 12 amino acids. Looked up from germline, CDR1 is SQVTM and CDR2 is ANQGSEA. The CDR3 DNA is TGCAGCGGATCCAGACAGGGGGACGAGCAGTACTTC. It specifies CSGSRQGDEQYF.

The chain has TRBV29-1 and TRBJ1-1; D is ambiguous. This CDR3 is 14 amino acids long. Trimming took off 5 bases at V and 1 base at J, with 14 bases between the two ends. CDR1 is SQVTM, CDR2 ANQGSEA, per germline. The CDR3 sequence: CSVHSSSPNTEAFF. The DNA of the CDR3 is TGCAGCGTTCACAGTAGCAGCCCGAACACTGAAGCTTTCTTT.

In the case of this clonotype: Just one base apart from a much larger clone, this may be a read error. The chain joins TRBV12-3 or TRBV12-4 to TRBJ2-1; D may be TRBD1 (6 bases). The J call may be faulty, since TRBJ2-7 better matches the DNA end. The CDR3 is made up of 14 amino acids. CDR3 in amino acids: CASGRDKAYNEQYF. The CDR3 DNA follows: TGTGCCAGCGGCCGGGACAAAGCCTACAATGAGCAGTACTTC.

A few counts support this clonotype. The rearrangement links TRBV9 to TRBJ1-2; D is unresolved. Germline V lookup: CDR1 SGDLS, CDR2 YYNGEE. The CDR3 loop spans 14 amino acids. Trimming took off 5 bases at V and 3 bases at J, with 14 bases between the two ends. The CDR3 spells CASSPTPEYYGYTF. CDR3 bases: TGTGCCAGCAGTCCTACCCCGGAATACTATGGCTACACCTTC.

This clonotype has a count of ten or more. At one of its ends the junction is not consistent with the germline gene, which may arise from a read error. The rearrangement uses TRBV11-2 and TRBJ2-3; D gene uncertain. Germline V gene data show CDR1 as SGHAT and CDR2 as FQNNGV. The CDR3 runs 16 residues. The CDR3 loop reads CASSLGAGTSTDTQYF. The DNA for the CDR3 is TGCGCCAGCAGCTTGGGTGCAGGAACTAGCACAGATACGCAGTATTTT.

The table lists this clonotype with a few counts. This CDR3 is CSANEAGGTLAKNIQYF. CDR3 nucleotide sequence: TGCAGTGCTAACGAGGCGGGGGGGACACTAGCCAAAAACATTCAGTACTTC. The rearrangement links TRBV20-1 to TRBJ2-4; TRBD2 matches at 9 bases. Germline assignment: CDR1 DFQATT and CDR2 SNEGSKA (reference sequence). The junction had 10 bases not matched to a gene; V was cut back by 4 bases and J by 0 bases. This CDR3 is built from 17 residues.

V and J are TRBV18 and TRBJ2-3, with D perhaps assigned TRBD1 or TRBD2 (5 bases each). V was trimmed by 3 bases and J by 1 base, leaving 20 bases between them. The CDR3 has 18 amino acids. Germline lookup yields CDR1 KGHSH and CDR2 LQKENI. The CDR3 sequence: CASSPLIEQEARTDTQYF. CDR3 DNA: TGTGCCAGCTCACCGCTCATCGAACAGGAGGCCCGCACAGATACGCAGTATTTT.

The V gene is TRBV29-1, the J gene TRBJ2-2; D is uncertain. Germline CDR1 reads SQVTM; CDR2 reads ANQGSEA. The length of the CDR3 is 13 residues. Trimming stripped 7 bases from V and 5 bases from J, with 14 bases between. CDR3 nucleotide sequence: TGCAGCGGAGCTAAGGGCTTTACCGGGGAGCTGTTTTTT. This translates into CSGAKGFTGELFF.

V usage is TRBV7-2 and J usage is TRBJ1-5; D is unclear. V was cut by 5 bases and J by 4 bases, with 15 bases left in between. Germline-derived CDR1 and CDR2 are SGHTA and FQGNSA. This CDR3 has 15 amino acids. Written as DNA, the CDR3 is TGTGCCAGCAGCCCTCTGTATGGGAGTAATCAGCCCCAGCATTTT. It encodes CASSPLYGSNQPQHF.

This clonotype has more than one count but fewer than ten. The CDR3 DNA reads TGTGCTAGTGGTCCGGCAGGCTGGAACACTGAAGCTTTCTTT. It specifies CASGPAGWNTEAFF. The rearrangement links TRBV12-5 to TRBJ1-1; D remains ambiguous. This CDR3 has 14 amino acids. From germline, CDR1 is LGHNT and CDR2 FRNRAP. V was trimmed by 5 bases and J by 1 base, leaving 11 bases between them.

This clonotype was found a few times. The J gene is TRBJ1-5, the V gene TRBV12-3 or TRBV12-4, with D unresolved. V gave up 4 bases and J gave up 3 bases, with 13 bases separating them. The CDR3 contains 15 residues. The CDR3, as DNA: TGTGCCAGCAGTTCCGACGGATTATACAATCAGCCCCAGCATTTT. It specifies CASSSDGLYNQPQHF.